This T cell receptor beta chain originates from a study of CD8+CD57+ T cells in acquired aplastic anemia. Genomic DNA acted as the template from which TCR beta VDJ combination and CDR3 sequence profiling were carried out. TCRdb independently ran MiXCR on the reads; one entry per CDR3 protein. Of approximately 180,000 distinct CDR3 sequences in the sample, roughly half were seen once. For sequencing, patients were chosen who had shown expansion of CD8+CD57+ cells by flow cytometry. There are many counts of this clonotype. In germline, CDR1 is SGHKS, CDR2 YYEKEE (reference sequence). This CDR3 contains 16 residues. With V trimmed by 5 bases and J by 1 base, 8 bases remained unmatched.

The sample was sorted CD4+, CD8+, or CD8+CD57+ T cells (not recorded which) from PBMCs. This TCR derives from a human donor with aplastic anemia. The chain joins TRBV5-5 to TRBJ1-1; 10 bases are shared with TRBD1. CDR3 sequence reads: CASRSDRGLGNTEAFF. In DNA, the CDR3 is TGTGCCAGCAGGAGCGACAGGGGGCTCGGGAACACTGAAGCTTTCTTT.